The present T cell receptor (beta chain) was sequenced within a study of Graves' ophthalmopathy and Graves' hyperthyroidism. Points from the study as a whole: Ophthalmopathy and stable hyperthyroidism were discriminated by a 13-signature model, with 87.88% sensitivity and approximately 77% specificity.

Germline V CDR1 and CDR2: MNHEY, SVGEGT. With 4 bases clipped from V and 5 bases from J, the junction kept 8 bases outside the gene matches. The CDR3 extends over 14 amino acids. This clonotype showed up many times. The antigen is not known. TCR beta CDR3 amplification used RNA transcripts. Investigators did first-round RT-PCR with HTBI primers, then second-round multiplex PCR. TCRdb re-called the multiplex PCR reads with MiXCR, one entry per CDR3 protein. The sample has 150,000 or so distinct CDR3 sequences, 35% to 45% seen once. Disease in donors with ophthalmopathy had moderate-to-severe activity, CAS ≥3, NOSPECS ≥4 and under 3 months' duration.

The V and J genes are TRBV6-2 or TRBV6-3 and TRBJ2-7, with 7 nucleotides matching TRBD1. Sequenced input: peripheral blood. This clonotype was sampled from a man in his thirties or forties with Graves' ophthalmopathy. CDR3 sequence reads: CASSSTGTTNEQYF. DNA for the CDR3: TGTGCCAGCAGTTCGACAGGGACGACAAACGAGCAGTACTTC.